The 18 T cell receptor beta chains in this list originate from one sample, sequenced in a study of beta chain features in type 1 diabetes. Study observations and caveats: Moderate but significant shortening of TCRB CDR3s was recorded in all four CD4+ subsets from Type 1 diabetes patients.

Their target antigens are unknown. The study reverse transcribed the entire isolated RNA, so it sequenced expressed TCRB transcripts. TCRdb's table, derived via immunoSEQ multiplex PCR, lists solely in-frame clones and lacks some. The top ten hold approximately 0.022% of the sample, which has 600,000 to 700,000 clones, around an eighth seen once. Material: naive CD4+ T cells from blood. The receptors originated from a young man with type 1 diabetes.

This clone was observed a few times. The chain combines TRBV30 with TRBJ2-2, with 10 bases that match TRBD2. The CDR3 consists of 15 residues. CDR1 and CDR2 from the germline V gene are GTSNPN and SVGIG (reference sequence). The ends lost 6 bases at V and 6 bases at J; junction bases unmatched: 10. The CDR3 protein is CACLLAGGSPGELFF. The DNA of the CDR3 is TGTGCCTGCCTTTTAGCGGGGGGCTCCCCCGGGGAGCTGTTTTTT.

This chain links TRBV5-4 with TRBJ1-1; D is perhaps TRBD1 (5 bases). Germline CDR1 reads SGHNT; CDR2 reads YYREEE (reference sequence). Trimming shortened V by 4 bases and J by 1 base, and 11 bases separated the two germline ends. This CDR3 region has 14 residues. The CDR3 DNA sequence: TGTGCCAGCAGCCCGAGGGGAGAGAACACTGAAGCTTTCTTT. The encoded protein is CASSPRGENTEAFF. The entire variable domain, with the rest obtained from reference TRBV5-4 and TRBJ1-1, is as follows: ETGVTQSPTHLIKTRGQQVTLRCSSQSGHNTVSWYQQALGQGPQFIFQYYREEENGRGNFPPRFSGLQFPNYSSELNVNALELDDSALYLCASSPRGENTEAFFGQGTRLTVV.

The chain has TRBV10-3 and TRBJ2-1; D unresolved. Deletions cut 10 bases from V and 5 bases from J, with 12 bases between. CDR1 and CDR2 (germline): ENHRY, SYGVKD. This CDR3 spans 12 amino acids. The CDR3 sequence: CASKEWNNEQFF. The DNA for the CDR3 is TGTGCCAGCAAGGAGTGGAACAATGAGCAGTTCTTC.

Of note for this clone: Other DNA sequences within the sample encode an identical CDR3. The genes are TRBV5-6 and TRBJ1-1; no firm D call. V was trimmed by 5 bases and J by 0 bases, leaving 8 bases between them. CDR3 length: 13 residues. Germline loops: CDR1 SGHDT, CDR2 YYEEEE. This CDR3 reads CASSRTVNTEAFF. CDR3 nucleotides: TGTGCCAGCAGTCGGACGGTGAACACTGAAGCTTTCTTT.

The chain joins TRBV6-1 to TRBJ2-7, with D possibly being TRBD1 or TRBD2 (5 bases each). The CDR3 has 14 residues. Germline loops: CDR1 MNHNS, CDR2 SASEGT. Trimming stripped 6 bases from V and 2 bases from J, with 14 bases between. Written as DNA, the CDR3 is TGTGCCAGCAGGGGACCCGCAACGGCCTACGAGCAGTACTTC. Amino acids: CASRGPATAYEQYF.

The chain links TRBV6-5 to TRBJ1-3, with 8 bases that match TRBD1. V lost 6 bases, J lost 4 bases, and 5 bases stayed unmatched. The CDR3 length is 14 residues. CDR1 and CDR2 from the germline V gene are MNHEY and SVGAGI. DNA of the CDR3: TGTGCCAGCAGCAGGACAGGGCCGGGAAACACCATATATTTT. It translates to CASSRTGPGNTIYF.

This clone occurred a few times. The chain combines TRBV14 with TRBJ2-6; D may be TRBD2 (5 bases). CDR1 SGHDN and CDR2 FVKESK come from the germline V gene. This CDR3 has 16 amino acids. V shed 0 bases and J shed 2 bases, with 8 bases lying between them. The CDR3 coding sequence is TGTGCCAGCAGCCAAGACGGGGTAACTGGGGCCAACGTCCTGACTTTC. It is translated as CASSQDGVTGANVLTF. Combining the CDR3 with reference TRBV14 and TRBJ2-6 gives the whole variable domain EAGVTQFPSHSVIEKGQTVTLRCDPISGHDNLYWYRRVMGKEIKFLLHFVKESKQDESGMPNNRFLAERTGGTYSTLKVQPAELEDSGVYFCASSQDGVTGANVLTFGAGSRLTVL.

The rearrangement joins TRBV4-1 to TRBJ2-3; no clear D gene. The CDR3 consists of 18 residues. Per the germline V gene, CDR1 is MGHRA and CDR2 is YSYEKL. The V end lost 3 bases, the J end lost 2 bases, and 21 bases lay between the germline ends. The CDR3 protein is CASSHIVGGSASTDTQYF. Written as DNA, the CDR3 is TGCGCCAGCAGCCATATTGTAGGCGGCTCAGCCTCCACAGATACGCAGTATTTT.

Note on this clone: Sequence at one end of the junction differs from germline and may be a read error. This chain uses TRBV7-7 with TRBJ2-3, with TRBD1 matching 9 bases. This CDR3 spans 15 amino acids. CDR1 and CDR2 (germline): SSHAT, FNYEAQ (reference sequence). The CDR3 spells CASSLTGGATDTQYF. The CDR3 DNA follows: TGTGCTAGCAGCTTAACAGGGGGCGCCACAGATACGCAGTATTTT.

This clone has a handful of counts. The V gene is TRBV27, the J gene TRBJ1-3, with 7 bases matching TRBD1. Trimming at V came to 3 bases and at J to 2 bases, leaving 4 bases not matched to a gene. The CDR3 is 15 amino acids. Germline CDR1 is MNHEY and CDR2 is SMNVEV (reference sequence). CDR3 coding DNA: TGTGCCAGCAGTTTGATGACAGGGACTGGAAACACCATATATTTT. Translating it yields CASSLMTGTGNTIYF.

This clone has more than one count but fewer than ten. The same CDR3 arises from other DNA sequences in this sample as well. The chain uses TRBV30 and TRBJ1-5; D not resolved. V was trimmed by 0 bases and J by 3 bases, leaving 3 bases between them. The germline CDR1 and CDR2 sequences are GTSNPN and SVGIG (reference sequence). This CDR3 is built from 12 residues. CDR3 nucleotides: TGTGCCTGGAGTGTCTTCAATCAGCCCCAGCATTTT. Protein product: CAWSVFNQPQHF.

This clone was detected a few times. The chain carries TRBV11-3 and TRBJ1-3; no clear D gene. Trimming stripped 5 bases from V and 4 bases from J, with 9 bases between. Looked up from germline, CDR1 is SGHNT and CDR2 is YENEEA. CDR3 size: 13 residues. CDR3 sequence reads: CASSPEKGNTIYF. The CDR3 DNA is TGTGCCAGCAGCCCCGAGAAAGGAAACACCATATATTTT.

With respect to this clone: At one end, the junction sequence differs from germline, possibly due to a read error. The chain is built from TRBV7-7 and TRBJ1-4; weak D call: TRBD1 (6 bases). CDR1 is SSHAT and CDR2 is FNYEAQ in the germline V gene (reference sequence). The CDR3 is 15 amino acids. Written as DNA, the CDR3 is TGTGCTAGCAGACCAGGGACATCAACTAATGAAAAACTGTTTTTT. Its protein product is CASRPGTSTNEKLFF.

With respect to this clone: At one end the junction does not follow the germline gene, possibly because of a read error. The chain combines TRBV5-1 with TRBJ1-1; D is unresolved. CDR3 size: 13 residues. CDR1 and CDR2 (germline): SGHRS, YFSETQ. CDR3 sequence reads: CASSLWSSGSGVF. CDR3 nucleotide sequence: TGCGCCAGCAGCTTGTGGTCCTCGGGGTCAGGAGTCTTT.

The V call is TRBV6-5, the J call TRBJ1-2; possible D gene TRBD1, 5 bases. From germline, CDR1 is MNHEY and CDR2 SVGAGI. CDR3 length: 12 residues. V shed 10 bases and J shed 5 bases, with 14 bases lying between them. The CDR3 bases are TGTGCCACCGGGGGATTCACATATGGCTACACCTTC. Its translation is CATGGFTYGYTF.

This chain joins TRBV7-9 and TRBJ1-3, with D perhaps TRBD1 (5 bases). Germline lookup yields CDR1 SEHNR and CDR2 FQNEAQ (reference sequence). The V and J ends lost 5 bases and 3 bases respectively, with 20 bases between them. The CDR3 totals 17 residues. The DNA for the CDR3 is TGTGCCAGCAGCCAACGTGTTGGGGCTGAATATGGAAACACCATATATTTT. Its translation is CASSQRVGAEYGNTIYF. The variable domain in full, completed from reference TRBV7-9 and TRBJ1-3, reads DTGVSQNPRHKITKRGQNVTFRCDPISEHNRLYWYRQTLGQGPEFLTYFQNEAQLEKSRLLSDRFSAERPKGSFSTLEIQRTEQGDSAMYLCASSQRVGAEYGNTIYFGEGSWLTVV.

The chain links TRBV12-5 to TRBJ1-4; TRBD1 agrees at 10 bases. The V gene end was trimmed by 7 bases and the J gene end by 7 bases; junction bases not matched to a gene: 3. The V gene's germline CDR1 is LGHNT and CDR2 FRNRAP. This CDR3 spans 13 amino acids. CDR3 residues: CASAGQGGEKLFF. CDR3 DNA sequence: TGTGCTAGTGCTGGACAGGGGGGTGAAAAACTGTTTTTT.

J is TRBJ1-1 and V is TRBV10-3; 7 bases agree with TRBD1. The length of the CDR3 is 13 residues. CDR1 is ENHRY, CDR2 SYGVKD, per germline. J gave up 3 bases and V 10 bases, and 8 bases lay outside the gene matches. CDR3 bases: TGTGCCACAAAAAAAGGGACAGACACTGAAGCTTTCTTT. Translation gives CATKKGTDTEAFF.